Listed here are 9 T cell receptor beta chains from one sample, sequenced in a study of control samples from healthy donors and cancer patients. Assay used: immunoSEQ multiplex PCR; TCRdb lists only in-frame clones, some missing. The sample records 150,000 to 200,000 clones, around 94% being singletons. The specimen was blood. The source is a woman aged 18-30 years in good health.

V is TRBV18 and J is TRBJ2-6; D is uncertain. With 1 base removed from V and 0 bases from J, the gap between germline ends came to 13 bases. The CDR3 length is 18 residues. Germline V CDR1 and CDR2: KGHSH, LQKENI. CDR3 in DNA: TGTGCCAGCTCACCACTCTCGGCCTTAGTCTCTGGGGCCAACGTCCTGACTTTC. This translates into CASSPLSALVSGANVLTF.

This chain joins TRBV13 and TRBJ2-3; D may match TRBD1 or TRBD2 (5 bases each). V dropped 2 bases and J dropped 2 bases, with 14 bases sitting between them. The CDR3 contains 16 residues. The germline V gene encodes CDR1 PRHDT and CDR2 FYEKMQ (reference sequence). CDR3 loop: CASSLISGAITDTQYF. CDR3 in DNA: TGTGCCAGCAGCTTAATATCCGGGGCGATCACAGATACGCAGTATTTT.

This CDR3 is CASSRGRWGAFF. The CDR3 DNA follows: TGTGCCAGCAGCCGCGGACGGTGGGGGGCTTTCTTT. The chain employs TRBV6-5 and TRBJ1-1; weak D call: TRBD1 (5 bases). The germline V gene has CDR1 MNHEY and CDR2 SVGAGI. V was trimmed by 6 bases and J by 11 bases, leaving 16 bases between them. The CDR3 covers 12 residues.

This chain connects TRBV6-5 to TRBJ1-2, with 8 bases matching TRBD1. Trimming took 7 bases from V and 8 from J; bases not matched to a gene: 9. The CDR3 has 13 residues. CDR1 and CDR2 from the germline V gene are MNHEY and SVGAGI. The CDR3 nucleotides read TGTGCCAGCAAAGGACAGGGCTCCGTCGGCTACACCTTC. Amino acids: CASKGQGSVGYTF.

V usage is TRBV28 and J usage is TRBJ2-3, with 7 bases lining up with TRBD2. This CDR3 contains 14 residues. The junction had 6 bases not matched to a gene; V was cut back by 3 bases and J by 6 bases. CDR1 and CDR2 from the germline V gene are MDHEN and SYDVKM. Written as DNA, the CDR3 is TGTGCCAGCAGTTTGCGACGGGGAGGGGATACGCAGTATTTT. Translated, it gives CASSLRRGGDTQYF.

The chain links TRBV7-9 to TRBJ1-6, with unresolved D. The CDR3 has 14 residues. V was shortened by 1 base and J by 5 bases, with 6 bases between the two germline ends. Germline V lookup: CDR1 SEHNR, CDR2 FQNEAQ (reference sequence). The CDR3 loop is CASSLGRHNSPLHF. CDR3 nucleotides: TGTGCCAGCAGCTTAGGTCGGCATAATTCACCCCTCCACTTT.

The chain employs TRBV10-3 and TRBJ1-2, with 7 positions matching TRBD1. The V gene's germline CDR1 is ENHRY and CDR2 SYGVKD. Germline trimming cut 3 bases from V and 2 bases from J; bases unmatched to any gene: 6. This CDR3 has 15 amino acids. The CDR3 spells CAISEDRDANYGYTF. CDR3 DNA: TGTGCCATCAGTGAAGACAGGGACGCCAACTATGGCTACACCTTC.

The CDR3 coding sequence is TGCGCCAGCAGCGCCCGGCGGTTGAGGGCGGACACCATATATTTT. It translates to CASSARRLRADTIYF. The V and J genes are TRBV5-1 and TRBJ1-3; the D is unclear. The CDR3 has 15 amino acids. Looked up from germline, CDR1 is SGHRS and CDR2 is YFSETQ. Trimming took off 4 bases at V and 8 bases at J, with 19 bases between the two ends.

The rearrangement joins TRBV6-2 or TRBV6-3 to TRBJ1-4; the match to TRBD1 covers 7 bases. This CDR3 has 15 amino acids. J was trimmed by 7 bases and V by 5 bases; bases with no gene match: 10. Germline V CDR1 and CDR2: MNHEY, SVGEGT. DNA of the CDR3: TGTGCCAGCAGTACAACAGGGGCTTACGGTGAAAAACTGTTTTTT. This encodes CASSTTGAYGEKLFF.